Presented here are 31 T cell receptor beta chains from one specimen sequenced in a study of shared clonotypes between healthy human individuals. The protocol was immunoSEQ multiplex PCR, while the TCRdb copy is restricted to in-frame clones and leaves out a portion. This sample has roughly 2 million clones, with around 95% found just once. The sequenced material came from naive CD4+ T cells sorted from blood. Subset of the sample: CD45RA+ positively selected. These receptors were collected from a young man in good health.

The J gene is TRBJ1-2, the V gene TRBV30, with D perhaps TRBD1 (6 bases). CDR1 is GTSNPN and CDR2 is SVGIG in the germline V gene (reference sequence). V dropped 5 bases and J dropped 7 bases, with 17 bases sitting between them. This CDR3 comprises 13 residues. This CDR3 reads CAWQQGRIGGYTF. CDR3 nucleotides: TGTGCCTGGCAGCAGGGGAGAATAGGTGGCTACACCTTC. The full variable domain, rest sourced from reference TRBV30 and TRBJ1-2, is SQTIHQWPATLVQPVGSPLSLECTVEGTSNPNLYWYRQAAGRGLQLLFYSVGIGQISSEVPQNLSASRPQDRQFILSSKKLLLSDSGFYLCAWQQGRIGGYTFGSGTRLTVV.

Here the CDR3 DNA reads TGTGCCAGTAGACAGGGAGGGTATAGCAATCAGCCCCAGCATTTT. Translating gives CASRQGGYSNQPQHF. The chain links TRBV19 to TRBJ1-5, with TRBD1 as a possible D gene (6 bases). Deletions cut 6 bases from V and 0 bases from J, with 12 bases between. Germline assignment: CDR1 LNHDA and CDR2 SQIVND (reference sequence). This CDR3 has 15 residues.

Of note for this clone: One end of the junction does not line up with germline, which may come from a read error. The J gene is TRBJ1-5, the V gene TRBV7-7; TRBD1 aligns across 8 bases. Germline V lookup: CDR1 SSHAT, CDR2 FNYEAQ (reference sequence). The CDR3 length is 17 residues. CDR3 nucleotide sequence: TGTGCTAGCAGCCCCCCCGCCAGGACAGGGTTGTGGCAGCCCCAGCATTTT. Translating gives CASSPPARTGLWQPQHF.

The chain recombines TRBV7-6 with TRBJ2-7; no reliable D call. V lost 1 base to trimming and J lost 3 bases, with 7 bases between them. Germline V gene sequence: CDR1 SGHVS, CDR2 FNYEAQ. The CDR3 has 13 residues. This CDR3 reads CASSLGSIYEQYF. The DNA of the CDR3 is TGTGCCAGCAGCTTAGGATCGATCTACGAGCAGTACTTC. The variable domain in full, with the rest retrieved from reference TRBV7-6 and TRBJ2-7, is GAGVSQSPRYKVTKRGQDVALRCDPISGHVSLYWYRQALGQGPEFLTYFNYEAQQDKSGLPNDRFSAERPEGSISTLTIQRTEQRDSAMYRCASSLGSIYEQYFGPGTRLTVT.

The CDR3 region is CASGRLAGSSYNEQFF. The CDR3 coding sequence is TGTGCCAGCGGGCGACTAGCGGGGAGCTCCTACAATGAGCAGTTCTTC. The genes are TRBV27 and TRBJ2-1, with TRBD2 matching 11 bases. The CDR3 contains 16 residues. The germline gives CDR1 MNHEY, CDR2 SMNVEV (reference sequence). V shed 8 bases and J 0 bases; nucleotides not matched to a gene: 6.

With respect to this clone: The sample contains more than one DNA sequence encoding this CDR3. V is TRBV30 and J is TRBJ1-5; D is unclear. The CDR3 contains 14 residues. Germline CDR1 and CDR2: GTSNPN and SVGIG (reference sequence). V lost 2 bases and J lost 4, with 12 bases in between. The CDR3 DNA is TGTGCCTGGAGTCCTGGGCCTTCTAATCAGCCCCAGCATTTT. It codes for CAWSPGPSNQPQHF. Using reference TRBV30 and TRBJ1-5 for the parts outside the CDR3, the full variable domain is SQTIHQWPATLVQPVGSPLSLECTVEGTSNPNLYWYRQAAGRGLQLLFYSVGIGQISSEVPQNLSASRPQDRQFILSSKKLLLSDSGFYLCAWSPGPSNQPQHFGDGTRLSIL.

This chain connects TRBV2 to TRBJ2-5; either TRBD1 or TRBD2 may fit D (6 bases each). Trimming stripped 6 bases from V and 5 bases from J, with 16 bases between. This CDR3 has 14 residues. The V gene's germline CDR1 is SNHLY and CDR2 FYNNEI. CDR3 nucleotides: TGTGCCAGCAGCCTAGAGGGGGGATCTGAGACCCAGTACTTC. It specifies CASSLEGGSETQYF.

The J gene is TRBJ1-2, the V gene TRBV28, with 7 bases that match TRBD1. Germline CDR1 reads MDHEN; CDR2 reads SYDVKM. The CDR3 loop spans 12 amino acids. With V trimmed by 10 bases and J by 8 bases, 10 bases remained unmatched. CDR3 nucleotide sequence: TGTGCCACCCCAGGGGGGTCGGGGGGCTACACCTTC. Its protein is CATPGGSGGYTF.

The V gene is TRBV5-6, the J gene TRBJ1-6; the D gene is possibly TRBD1 (5 bases). Germline values: CDR1 SGHDT, CDR2 YYEEEE. This CDR3 has 17 residues. Trimming stripped 6 bases from V and 9 bases from J, with 25 bases between. CDR3 nucleotides: TGTGCCAGCACCGACGACCCGGGGACGGCCAAGGGTTCACCCCTCCACTTT. Amino acid sequence: CASTDDPGTAKGSPLHF. Filled out from reference TRBV5-6 and TRBJ1-6, the complete variable domain reads DAGVTQSPTHLIKTRGQQVTLRCSPKSGHDTVSWYQQALGQGPQFIFQYYEEEERQRGNFPDRFSGHQFPNYSSELNVNALLLGDSALYLCASTDDPGTAKGSPLHFGNGTRLTVT.

J is TRBJ2-7 and V is TRBV11-1, with D perhaps assigned TRBD1 or TRBD2 (5 bases each). Trimming removed 2 bases from V and 3 bases from J, with 20 bases in between. Per the germline V gene, CDR1 is SGHAT and CDR2 is FQDESV (reference sequence). CDR3 length equals 17 residues. CDR3 in amino acids: CASSLTGDRLLNYEQYF. The CDR3 DNA reads TGTGCCAGCAGCTTAACCGGTGACAGACTATTAAACTACGAGCAGTACTTC. Drawing the rest from reference TRBV11-1 and TRBJ2-7, the complete variable domain is EAEVAQSPRYKITEKSQAVAFWCDPISGHATLYWYRQILGQGPELLVQFQDESVVDDSQLPKDRFSAERLKGVDSTLKIQPAELGDSAMYLCASSLTGDRLLNYEQYFGPGTRLTVT.

V gene TRBV5-4 combines with J gene TRBJ2-3, with D unresolved. This CDR3 contains 14 residues. Per germline, CDR1 SGHNT and CDR2 YYREEE (reference sequence). Trimming removed 1 base from V and 2 bases from J, with 8 bases in between. In nucleotides, the CDR3 is TGTGCCAGCAGCTTGAATGATCTCACAGATACGCAGTATTTT. Protein: CASSLNDLTDTQYF.

This sequence joins TRBV27 and TRBJ1-1; D gene uncertain. The V end lost 2 bases, the J end lost 4 bases, and 11 bases lay between the germline ends. The CDR3 extends over 14 amino acids. From germline, CDR1 is MNHEY and CDR2 SMNVEV (reference sequence). For the CDR3, the DNA is TGTGCCAGCAGTTTAACGGCAGTAAGCACTGAAGCTTTCTTT. It specifies CASSLTAVSTEAFF.

The rearrangement joins TRBV13 to TRBJ2-7; 8 positions agree with TRBD1. The CDR3 runs 15 residues. V dropped 1 base and J dropped 5; count of bases not matched to a gene: 7. Germline V gene sequence: CDR1 PRHDT, CDR2 FYEKMQ (reference sequence). The CDR3 nucleotides read TGTGCCAGCAGCTTAGAATGGGGGACAGGTAACGAGCAGTACTTC. This sequence encodes CASSLEWGTGNEQYF.

V and J are TRBV6-6 and TRBJ2-7, with D perhaps TRBD1 (6 bases). This CDR3 has 13 amino acids. The V gene lost 2 bases and the J gene lost 6 bases, with 11 bases spanning the gap. Per germline, CDR1 MNHNY and CDR2 SVGAGI (reference sequence). As DNA, the CDR3 is TGTGCCAGCAGTTACGGGGAACAGGGCGAGCAGTACTTC. Its protein is CASSYGEQGEQYF.

The CDR3 bases are TGTGCCAGCAGCCCTACCAGGGGGGGAGGGACTGAAGCTTTCTTT. It translates to CASSPTRGGGTEAFF. The chain has TRBV7-9 and TRBJ1-1, with 7 bases matching TRBD1. The J segment lost 5 bases and the V segment lost 5 bases, leaving 11 bases of the junction unmatched. Germline V gene sequence: CDR1 SEHNR, CDR2 FQNEAQ (reference sequence). The CDR3 runs to 15 residues.

The chain couples TRBV30 to TRBJ1-6, with a tentative D call TRBD1 (5 bases). The ends were cut back, 0 bases at V and 0 bases at J, with 9 bases in the middle. CDR3 length: 16 amino acids. Germline lookup yields CDR1 GTSNPN and CDR2 SVGIG (reference sequence). The CDR3 loop reads CAWSVGQSSYNSPLHF. The CDR3 bases are TGTGCCTGGAGTGTTGGACAAAGCTCCTATAATTCACCCCTCCACTTT.

The genes are TRBV6-1 and TRBJ1-1; D remains unclear. Trimming shortened V by 9 bases and J by 5 bases, and 10 bases separated the two germline ends. This CDR3 spans 11 amino acids. Germline V CDR1 and CDR2: MNHNS, SASEGT. The CDR3 nucleotides read TGTGCCAGTAGGGTATATACTGAAGCTTTCTTT. Translating gives CASRVYTEAFF.

The V call is TRBV7-2, the J call TRBJ1-2; possible D gene TRBD1, 6 bases. CDR1 SGHTA and CDR2 FQGNSA come from the germline V gene. CDR3 length equals 17 residues. V gave up 2 bases and J gave up 2 bases, with 18 bases separating them. CDR3 DNA sequence: TGTGCCAGCAGCTTATCAGGAAAAAGGGGGGACAACTATGGCTACACCTTC. This codes for CASSLSGKRGDNYGYTF.

The V call is TRBV4-1, the J call TRBJ2-5; no reliable D call. Per germline, CDR1 MGHRA and CDR2 YSYEKL. The ends were cut back, 1 base at V and 5 bases at J, with 14 bases in the middle. CDR3 length: 15 residues. Here the CDR3 reads CASSQAVGVEETQYF. CDR3 nucleotide sequence: TGCGCCAGCAGCCAAGCTGTTGGGGTCGAGGAGACCCAGTACTTC.

The chain uses TRBV7-2 and TRBJ1-2, with D unclear. V dropped 2 bases and J dropped 8 bases, with 15 bases sitting between them. Germline CDR1 SGHTA, CDR2 FQGNSA. CDR3 size: 14 residues. CDR3 residues: CASSLSLSIQGYTF. CDR3 nucleotide sequence: TGTGCCAGCAGCTTAAGCTTGAGCATTCAAGGCTACACCTTC.

This clone has a single count. V usage is TRBV5-4 and J usage is TRBJ2-7, with D possibly being TRBD1 or TRBD2 (5 bases each). CDR1 and CDR2 from the germline V gene are SGHNT and YYREEE (reference sequence). The CDR3 is 14 amino acids. V was shortened by 4 bases and J by 1 base, with 12 bases between the two germline ends. In DNA form, the CDR3 reads TGTGCCAGCAGCCCCGGGACGGAGTCCTACGAGCAGTACTTC. Protein: CASSPGTESYEQYF. Supplemented by reference TRBV5-4 and TRBJ2-7, the full variable domain reads ETGVTQSPTHLIKTRGQQVTLRCSSQSGHNTVSWYQQALGQGPQFIFQYYREEENGRGNFPPRFSGLQFPNYSSELNVNALELDDSALYLCASSPGTESYEQYFGPGTRLTVT.

The chain employs TRBV9 and TRBJ1-5; D is unresolved. The CDR3 consists of 13 residues. From germline, CDR1 is SGDLS and CDR2 YYNGEE. V lost 0 bases and J lost 7, with 8 bases in between. The CDR3 loop is CASSVDPEQPQHF. The CDR3 DNA follows: TGTGCCAGCAGCGTAGACCCGGAGCAGCCCCAGCATTTT. Filled out from reference TRBV9 and TRBJ1-5, the complete variable domain reads DSGVTQTPKHLITATGQRVTLRCSPRSGDLSVYWYQQSLDQGLQFLIQYYNGEERAKGNILERFSAQQFPDLHSELNLSSLELGDSALYFCASSVDPEQPQHFGDGTRLSIL.

The chain joins TRBV2 to TRBJ1-2; possibly TRBD1 for D (5 bases). Germline CDR1 reads SNHLY; CDR2 reads FYNNEI. The CDR3 spans 13 residues. Deletions cut 3 bases from V and 7 bases from J, with 12 bases between. The CDR3 DNA reads TGTGCCAGCAGTGAGACAGTCTCCGGTGGCTACACCTTC. Its protein is CASSETVSGGYTF.

The rearrangement links TRBV2 to TRBJ2-7, with D possibly TRBD2 on 6 matching bases. Trimming removed 8 bases at V and 4 bases at J, with 30 bases between. CDR3 length equals 18 residues. Germline V CDR1 and CDR2: SNHLY, FYNNEI. The CDR3 DNA reads TGTGCCAGCCTGGGGAGTAAATCCCCGGCGGGGAACCCTTACGAGCAGTACTTC. Translating gives CASLGSKSPAGNPYEQYF.

V and J are TRBV5-4 and TRBJ1-2, with TRBD1 matching over 7 bases. V dropped 4 bases and J dropped 3; count of bases not matched to a gene: 6. The CDR3 length is 14 residues. CDR1 is SGHNT and CDR2 is YYREEE in the germline V gene (reference sequence). CDR3 amino acids: CASSEPGQYYGYTF. For the CDR3, the DNA is TGTGCCAGCAGCGAGCCGGGACAGTACTATGGCTACACCTTC.

This clone was observed a single time. This chain joins TRBV6-6 and TRBJ2-5; D is uncertain. V was shortened by 0 bases and J by 5 bases, with 10 bases between the two germline ends. From germline, CDR1 is MNHNY and CDR2 SVGAGI (reference sequence). The CDR3 is 14 residues long. The chain's CDR3 is CASSYSTLGETQYF. The CDR3 nucleotides read TGTGCCAGCAGTTACTCGACCCTAGGGGAGACCCAGTACTTC.

The chain joins TRBV5-4 to TRBJ1-1; D is unresolved. Germline CDR1 reads SGHNT; CDR2 reads YYREEE (reference sequence). The CDR3 spans 13 residues. V lost 4 bases, J lost 6 bases, and 13 bases lay in between. The CDR3 DNA reads as TGTGCCAGCAGCCCTCAGGTGGAAGCTGAAGCTTTCTTT. It codes for CASSPQVEAEAFF.

This clone was recorded only once. The rearrangement uses TRBV4-3 and TRBJ2-2; perhaps TRBD2 as D (6 bases). The germline CDR1 and CDR2 sequences are LGHNA and YSLEER. The CDR3 is 17 residues long. V lost 1 base and J lost 3, with 15 bases in between. CDR3 sequence (DNA): TGCGCCAGCAGCCAAGTGGCCGGGAGTTGGGACACCGGGGAGCTGTTTTTT. Protein product: CASSQVAGSWDTGELFF.

J is TRBJ2-5 and V is TRBV30, with 8 bases lining up with TRBD1. The CDR3 runs 13 residues. J was trimmed by 3 bases and V by 4 bases; bases with no gene match: 4. CDR1 is GTSNPN, CDR2 SVGIG, per germline (reference sequence). The CDR3 reads CAWNRDRKETQYF. CDR3 DNA: TGTGCCTGGAATCGGGACAGGAAAGAGACCCAGTACTTC.

The chain links TRBV14 to TRBJ1-2, with a weak D call TRBD1 (5 bases). Trimming stripped 1 base from V and 4 bases from J, with 13 bases between. Looked up from germline, CDR1 is SGHDN and CDR2 is FVKESK. The CDR3 has 15 residues. CDR3 loop: CASSQGAGRGYGYTF. CDR3 in DNA: TGTGCCAGCAGCCAAGGGGCAGGGAGAGGCTATGGCTACACCTTC.

Written as DNA, the CDR3 is TGTGCCAGCAGCTTGAGGGGGAGTACCGGGGAGCTGTTTTTT. Its protein is CASSLRGSTGELFF. The chain recombines TRBV7-9 with TRBJ2-2; possible D gene TRBD1, 6 bases. V lost 3 bases and J 5 bases, leaving 10 bases between the germline ends. Germline V lookup: CDR1 SEHNR, CDR2 FQNEAQ (reference sequence). This CDR3 contains 14 residues.